These 28 T cell receptor beta chains were all obtained from the same sample, sequenced in a study of response to subunit inactivated influenza vaccine. TCRdb reanalysed the RT-PCR reads using MiXCR and keeps one entry per CDR3 protein. The sample gives 600,000 to 700,000 distinct CDR3 sequences, around 15% of which show up once; 7.5% to 8% is in the top ten. The specimen comprised PBMCs from blood, sampled 14 to 15 days before vaccination. The source of these receptors is a man aged 50-60 years who received an inactivated influenza vaccine.

This chain uses TRBV29-1 with TRBJ2-2; D may be TRBD1 (5 bases). Germline CDR1 is SQVTM and CDR2 is ANQGSEA. V dropped 7 bases and J dropped 6 bases, with 12 bases sitting between them. This CDR3 has 12 residues. The CDR3 sequence: CSAQQEPGELFF. DNA of the CDR3: TGCAGCGCCCAACAGGAGCCCGGGGAGCTGTTTTTT.

This clonotype was seen more than once but under ten times. The chain carries TRBV5-6 and TRBJ2-4; D may be TRBD1 (6 bases). The CDR3 sequence is 13 residues long. The germline V gene has CDR1 SGHDT and CDR2 YYEEEE. V shed 0 bases and J shed 9 bases, with 10 bases lying between them. CDR3 nucleotides: TGTGCCAGCAGCTTGGGGACAGAAAGCATTCAGTACTTC. Protein: CASSLGTESIQYF.

The J gene is TRBJ2-1, the V gene TRBV11-2; D gene uncertain. The CDR3 length is 12 residues. With 8 bases removed from V and 10 bases from J, the gap between germline ends came to 15 bases. Germline V lookup: CDR1 SGHAT, CDR2 FQNNGV. The CDR3 nucleotides are TGTGCCAGCCGCCTAACAGAGCGCGAGCAGTTCTTC. Its protein is CASRLTEREQFF.

CDR3 loop: CASSVASGGYNEQFF. In DNA form, the CDR3 reads TGTGCCAGCAGTGTTGCTAGCGGGGGGTACAATGAGCAGTTCTTC. The chain uses TRBV25-1 and TRBJ2-1, with TRBD2 identical over 11 bases. V lost 4 bases and J lost 4; bases outside the gene matches: 3. Germline CDR1 reads MGHDK; CDR2 reads SYGVNS. The CDR3 has 15 amino acids.

This clonotype came up a few times. V is TRBV30 and J is TRBJ1-5; D possibly corresponds to TRBD1 (6 bases). Per germline, CDR1 GTSNPN and CDR2 SVGIG (reference sequence). Trimming took 3 bases from V and 6 from J, leaving 12 bases between them. This CDR3 spans 13 amino acids. The CDR3 region is CAWSTGKVQPQHF. CDR3 in DNA: TGTGCCTGGAGCACAGGGAAGGTTCAGCCCCAGCATTTT.

This clonotype was observed a few times. The gene calls are TRBV18 and TRBJ2-2, with D perhaps TRBD1 (5 bases). The CDR3 runs 16 residues. Deletions cut 1 base from V and 3 bases from J, with 12 bases between. Per the germline V gene, CDR1 is KGHSH and CDR2 is LQKENI. The CDR3 region has the DNA TGTGCCAGCTCACCACGGCAGGGAACCTACACCGGGGAGCTGTTTTTT. Translated: CASSPRQGTYTGELFF.

V usage is TRBV9 and J usage is TRBJ2-7; TRBD2 is a possible D gene (6 bases). The V end was cut by 0 bases, the J end by 3 bases, with 13 bases between. Germline V gives CDR1 SGDLS, CDR2 YYNGEE. There are 15 residues in the CDR3. This CDR3 reads CASSVGGDTFYEQYF. The CDR3 bases are TGTGCCAGCAGCGTAGGGGGGGATACCTTCTACGAGCAGTACTTC.

This clonotype was seen a handful of times. The chain uses TRBV4-2 and TRBJ2-7; D perhaps matches TRBD1 (6 bases). The CDR3 loop spans 14 amino acids. Germline assignment: CDR1 LGHNA and CDR2 YNFKEQ. Trimming left V 5 bases short and J 3 bases short, with 14 bases between. The CDR3 DNA follows: TGTGCCAGCAGCTCACCGGGACACAACTACGAGCAGTACTTC. This gives the protein CASSSPGHNYEQYF.

For this clonotype: A clone one base away is much larger, so this may be a read error. The chain couples TRBV2 to TRBJ2-1, with a possible D match to TRBD1 (6 bases). The length of the CDR3 is 15 residues. V lost 5 bases, J lost 3 bases, and 14 bases lay in between. Per germline, CDR1 SNHLY and CDR2 FYNNEI. The chain's CDR3 is CASSHRVPIYNEQFF. The CDR3 nucleotides read TGTGCCAGCAGTCACAGGGTCCCTATCTACAATGAGCAGTTCTTC.

This clonotype was observed many times. Germline and junction disagree at one end, which may indicate a read error. V usage is TRBV12-3 or TRBV12-4 and J usage is TRBJ1-4; D is unclear. The CDR3 runs to 12 residues. The CDR3 DNA is TGTGCCAGCAGCAACCAAGCGGGAGTTCAGGTTTTT. This sequence encodes CASSNQAGVQVF.

This sequence joins TRBV6-5 and TRBJ2-1; TRBD1 matches at 7 bases. V dropped 2 bases and J dropped 2; count of bases not matched to a gene: 3. The CDR3 has 15 amino acids. The germline V gene encodes CDR1 MNHEY and CDR2 SVGAGI. The CDR3 loop is CASSYQGTAYNEQFF. CDR3 sequence (DNA): TGTGCCAGCAGTTACCAGGGGACAGCCTACAATGAGCAGTTCTTC.

Many counts were recorded for this clonotype. This sequence joins TRBV11-2 and TRBJ2-7; possible D gene TRBD1, 5 bases. The germline V gene encodes CDR1 SGHAT and CDR2 FQNNGV. Trimming took off 5 bases at V and 7 bases at J, with 12 bases between the two ends. There are 12 residues in the CDR3. The CDR3 coding sequence is TGTGCCAGCAGCGCCACCAGGGTAGAGCAGTACTTC. Protein: CASSATRVEQYF.

This clonotype was counted only a few times. The genes are TRBV7-9 and TRBJ1-2, with a weak D call TRBD1 (5 bases). The CDR3 extends over 14 amino acids. V was cut by 5 bases and J by 5 bases, with 15 bases left in between. From germline, CDR1 is SEHNR and CDR2 FQNEAQ (reference sequence). CDR3 sequence (DNA): TGTGCCAGCAGCCCACCCGGGACGGGATATGGCTACACCTTC. Amino acid sequence: CASSPPGTGYGYTF. Full variable domain (remainder filled in from reference TRBV7-9 and TRBJ1-2): DTGVSQNPRHKITKRGQNVTFRCDPISEHNRLYWYRQTLGQGPEFLTYFQNEAQLEKSRLLSDRFSAERPKGSFSTLEIQRTEQGDSAMYLCASSPPGTGYGYTFGSGTRLTVV.

The chain has TRBV10-2 and TRBJ2-7; 9 nucleotides line up with TRBD1. Germline CDR1 and CDR2: WSHSY and SAAADI. CDR3 length: 18 amino acids. The V gene end was trimmed by 3 bases and the J gene end by 5 bases; junction bases not matched to a gene: 17. In DNA, the CDR3 is TGCGCCAGCAGTGAAAATCCTGTCTTCGTTGACAGGGGGAACGAGCAGTACTTC. It encodes CASSENPVFVDRGNEQYF.

Ten or more counts support this clonotype. This sequence joins TRBV2 and TRBJ2-7; unclear D gene. The CDR3 is made up of 12 amino acids. Trimming shortened V by 6 bases and J by 3 bases, and 9 bases separated the two germline ends. Germline V gene lookup returns CDR1 SNHLY and CDR2 FYNNEI. The CDR3 region is CASREHLYEQYF. CDR3 in DNA: TGTGCCAGCAGAGAGCATCTCTACGAGCAGTACTTC.

The chain joins TRBV5-1 to TRBJ1-4; D gene uncertain. V was clipped by 4 bases and J by 8 bases, with 12 bases between them. The CDR3 extends over 13 amino acids. Germline CDR1 and CDR2: SGHRS and YFSETQ. The CDR3 coding sequence is TGCGCCAGCAGCGGAGGATTAGGAGAAAAACTGTTTTTT. Its translation is CASSGGLGEKLFF.

The chain links TRBV18 to TRBJ1-1; D remains ambiguous. The germline V and J ends were trimmed by 2 bases and 3 bases, with 7 bases remaining between them. In germline, CDR1 is KGHSH, CDR2 LQKENI. The CDR3 is 13 amino acids. CDR3 loop: CASSPFPDTEAFF. CDR3 nucleotides: TGTGCCAGCTCACCATTCCCGGACACTGAAGCTTTCTTT.

This clonotype has a handful of counts. The chain joins TRBV10-3 to TRBJ2-3; possibly TRBD2 for D (5 bases). Trimming shortened V by 2 bases and J by 3 bases, and 15 bases separated the two germline ends. CDR1 and CDR2 (germline): ENHRY, SYGVKD. This CDR3 has 16 residues. Here the CDR3 reads CAISETRITQTDTQYF. In nucleotides, the CDR3 is TGTGCCATCAGTGAGACTAGGATTACACAAACAGATACGCAGTATTTT.

This clonotype was seen many times. This chain uses TRBV20-1 with TRBJ2-3, with 13 bases identical to TRBD2. The germline V gene encodes CDR1 DFQATT and CDR2 SNEGSKA (reference sequence). This CDR3 is built from 14 residues. V was pared by 4 bases and J by 8 bases, with 6 bases of the junction left unmatched. CDR3 nucleotides: TGCAGTGCTATAGGACTAGCGGGAGTCGGTACGCAGTATTTT. Translated, it gives CSAIGLAGVGTQYF.

This clonotype was counted a few times. V is TRBV15 and J is TRBJ2-1; TRBD2 might be the D (6 bases). The ends were cut back, 0 bases at V and 8 bases at J, with 11 bases in the middle. Germline V CDR1 and CDR2: LNHNV, YYDKDF (reference sequence). There are 14 residues in the CDR3. CDR3 in DNA: TGTGCCACCAGCAGAGAAGGCGGGAACTATGAGCAGTTCTTC. It yields the protein CATSREGGNYEQFF.

Only a few counts were recorded for this clonotype. The rearrangement links TRBV4-2 to TRBJ2-2; 8 bases match TRBD2. This CDR3 spans 16 amino acids. CDR1 is LGHNA, CDR2 YNFKEQ, per germline. V lost 1 base to trimming and J lost 2 bases; unmatched junction nucleotides: 3. For the CDR3, the DNA is TGTGCCAGCAGCCAAGTCGGGGGGGTTAACACCGGGGAGCTGTTTTTT. The encoded protein is CASSQVGGVNTGELFF.

The CDR3 region has the DNA TGTGCCAGCAGCTTACTAGCCCAGGGTCCCTACGAGCAGTACTTC. The encoded protein is CASSLLAQGPYEQYF. The genes are TRBV11-2 and TRBJ2-7; TRBD1 or TRBD2 may be the D gene (5 bases each). CDR3 length equals 15 residues. Trimming stripped 2 bases from V and 2 bases from J, with 13 bases between. Germline-derived CDR1 and CDR2 are SGHAT and FQNNGV.

This clonotype was found many times. Relative to the germline gene, one junction end is altered; a read error may explain this. J is TRBJ2-4 and V is TRBV20-1; 10 positions match TRBD1. Looked up from germline, CDR1 is DFQATT and CDR2 is SNEGSKA (reference sequence). This CDR3 is 16 amino acids long. CDR3 in amino acids: CSARETGGLAKNIQYF. The DNA of the CDR3 is TGCAGTGCGAGAGAGACAGGGGGCTTAGCCAAAAACATTCAGTACTTC.

In its sample, this clonotype was seen a few times. This chain uses TRBV7-2 with TRBJ2-7; D is possibly TRBD1 (6 bases). CDR3 length equals 15 residues. Germline V gene lookup returns CDR1 SGHTA and CDR2 FQGNSA. The V gene lost 6 bases and the J gene lost 3 bases, with 18 bases spanning the gap. The CDR3 region is CASSPRVDRIYEQYF. The CDR3 DNA follows: TGTGCCAGCAGTCCAAGGGTGGACAGAATCTACGAGCAGTACTTC.

V and J are TRBV5-5 and TRBJ2-2, with 8 bases lining up with TRBD1. V dropped 1 base and J dropped 7; count of bases not matched to a gene: 6. CDR1 and CDR2 from the germline V gene are SGHKS and YYEKEE (reference sequence). The CDR3 runs to 15 residues. CDR3 coding DNA: TGTGCCAGCAGCTTGAGGACAGGGTTTAGCGGGGAGCTGTTTTTT. Protein: CASSLRTGFSGELFF.

This clonotype was observed at least ten times. The rearrangement joins TRBV29-1 to TRBJ1-1, with 7 nucleotides matching TRBD1. The CDR3 is 13 amino acids. V was pared by 5 bases and J by 4 bases, with 7 bases of the junction left unmatched. Germline CDR1 reads SQVTM; CDR2 reads ANQGSEA. The chain's CDR3 is CSVMAQGRTEAFF. CDR3 DNA sequence: TGCAGCGTTATGGCACAGGGGCGCACTGAAGCTTTCTTT.

This clonotype was picked up a small number of times. The J gene is TRBJ2-3, the V gene TRBV2; D may be TRBD1 or TRBD2 (6 bases each). Germline assignment: CDR1 SNHLY and CDR2 FYNNEI. This CDR3 contains 15 residues. V was shortened by 6 bases and J by 6 bases, with 19 bases between the two germline ends. CDR3 residues: CASRAPTGGHDTQYF. CDR3 sequence (DNA): TGTGCCAGCAGAGCACCGACCGGGGGCCACGATACGCAGTATTTT.

This clonotype was counted between two and nine times. J is TRBJ1-3 and V is TRBV28, with D possibly TRBD1 on 5 matching bases. The CDR3 spans 16 residues. V was pared by 6 bases and J by 0 bases, with 15 bases between. Germline loops: CDR1 MDHEN, CDR2 SYDVKM. The CDR3 region is CASSVGGALSGNTIYF. The CDR3 coding sequence is TGTGCCAGCAGCGTCGGAGGGGCTCTCTCTGGAAACACCATATATTTT.